The entry below gives a single T cell receptor beta chain sequence along with its context. The antigen is unknown. Trimming pared 0 bases from V and 2 bases from J, leaving 11 bases between. The germline gives CDR1 LGHNA, CDR2 YNFKEQ. This CDR3 comprises 16 residues. This sample is part of a study of identical twins. Findings and caveats of the study: Conclusions rested on cross-sectional statistics rather than following the same donors. Among monozygotic twins, out-of-frame TCR alpha sharing exceeded what models predicted.

TCRdb independently ran MiXCR on the 5' RACE reads; one entry per CDR3 protein. The sample includes about 280,000 distinct CDR3 sequences, under 9% of them seen just once. A further study also used this sample, focusing on yellow fever vaccine responses in identical twins.

Sample: memory (CD45RO+) T cells sorted from blood. This sequence was found in a woman aged 18-29 years in good health. This chain connects TRBV4-2 to TRBJ2-4; D may be TRBD2 (6 bases). CDR3 sequence (DNA): TGTGCCAGCAGCCAAGAGGCGGGATCGACCAAAAACATTCAGTACTTC. The encoded protein is CASSQEAGSTKNIQYF.